The following is a T cell receptor (beta chain) sequence with its context. Its antigen remains unidentified. Produced via immunoSEQ multiplex PCR; TCRdb's table is partial and in-frame only. The profile shows 9,500 to 11,000 clones, about three quarters of them singletons. Samples were taken several times over chemoradiotherapy. Germline V gene data show CDR1 as ENHRY and CDR2 as SYGVKD. The CDR3 runs to 14 residues. The V gene lost 4 bases and the J gene lost 0 bases, with 4 bases spanning the gap. These data are taken from a study of chemoradiotherapy in HPV16-positive cancers. Across the study: Functional T-cell assays on a couple of HPV16-positive patients' cells defined candidate HPV-specific clones and common TCR motifs.

The study, taken as a whole, reports: Candidate HPV-specific clones and E7-related TCR motifs grew in tumor during treatment. Only a couple of HPV16-positive patients supplied the functional HPV-specificity definition.

This sequence was found in a human donor with HPV-associated anogenital cancer. The genes are TRBV10-3 and TRBJ2-6; D remains unclear. Sequenced material: tumor tissue, taken from a patient who underwent chemoradiotherapy. The CDR3 bases are TGTGCCATCAGTGCTAGCTCTGGGGCCAACGTCCTGACTTTC. It encodes CAISASSGANVLTF.